Listed here is a single T cell receptor beta chain. V was cut by 1 base and J by 6 bases, with 7 bases left in between. The CDR3 contains 12 residues. The sample is drawn from a study of blood T cell repertoires in COVID-19. About the study: Acute and convalescent COVID-19 samples came from the United States, Italy and Spain. PBMCs, B-cell-depleted T cells, or T cells were the source of the cDNA or gDNA that made up the material.

The data were produced by immunoSEQ multiplex PCR, yet TCRdb's version contains in-frame clones alone and is incomplete. The sample records 200,000 to 250,000 clones, approximately 83% being singletons. The clonotype originates from a woman aged 55-70 years who had recovered from COVID-19. The gene calls are TRBV12-3 or TRBV12-4 and TRBJ2-7, with D possibly matching TRBD1 (6 bases). The sequencing input was PBMCs or T cells enriched from blood (not recorded which). The CDR3, as DNA: TGTGCCAGCAGTTTAGGAGGGGGCGAGCAGTACTTC. It yields the protein CASSLGGGEQYF.